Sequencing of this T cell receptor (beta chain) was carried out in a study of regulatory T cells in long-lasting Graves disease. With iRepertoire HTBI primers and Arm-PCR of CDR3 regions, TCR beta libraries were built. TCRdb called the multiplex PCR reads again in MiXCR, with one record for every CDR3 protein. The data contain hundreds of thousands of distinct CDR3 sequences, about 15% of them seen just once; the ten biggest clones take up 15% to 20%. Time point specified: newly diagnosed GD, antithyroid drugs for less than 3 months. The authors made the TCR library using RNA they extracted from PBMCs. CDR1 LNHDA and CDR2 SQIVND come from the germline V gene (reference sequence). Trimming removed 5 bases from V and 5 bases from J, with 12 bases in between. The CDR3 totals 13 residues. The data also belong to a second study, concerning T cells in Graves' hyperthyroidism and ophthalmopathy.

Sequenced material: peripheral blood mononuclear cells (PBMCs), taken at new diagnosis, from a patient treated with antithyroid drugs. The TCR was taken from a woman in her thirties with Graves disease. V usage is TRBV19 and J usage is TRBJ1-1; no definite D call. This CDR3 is CASSRRVQTEAFF. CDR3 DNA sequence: TGTGCCAGTAGTCGGCGGGTACAAACTGAAGCTTTCTTT.